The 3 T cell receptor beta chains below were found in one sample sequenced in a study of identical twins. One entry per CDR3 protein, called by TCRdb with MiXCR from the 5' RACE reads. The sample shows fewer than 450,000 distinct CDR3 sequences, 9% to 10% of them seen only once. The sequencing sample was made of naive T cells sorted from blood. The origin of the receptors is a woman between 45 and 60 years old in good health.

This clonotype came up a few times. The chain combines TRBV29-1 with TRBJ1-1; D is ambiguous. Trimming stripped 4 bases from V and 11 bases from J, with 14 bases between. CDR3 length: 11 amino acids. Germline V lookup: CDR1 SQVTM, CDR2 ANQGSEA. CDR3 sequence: CSVVHHSSAFF. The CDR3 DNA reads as TGCAGCGTTGTTCATCATAGTTCGGCTTTCTTT. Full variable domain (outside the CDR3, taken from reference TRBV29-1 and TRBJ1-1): SAVISQKPSRDICQRGTSLTIQCQVDSQVTMMFWYRQQPGQSLTLIATANQGSEATYESGFVIDKFPISRPNLTFSTLTVSNMSPEDSSIYLCSVVHHSSAFFGQGTRLTVV.

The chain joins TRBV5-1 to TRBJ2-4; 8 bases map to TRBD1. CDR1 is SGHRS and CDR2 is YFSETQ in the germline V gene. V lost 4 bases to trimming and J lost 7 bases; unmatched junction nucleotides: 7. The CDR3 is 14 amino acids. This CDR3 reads CASSLRGQGNIQYF. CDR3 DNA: TGCGCCAGCAGCCTCAGGGGGCAAGGGAACATTCAGTACTTC.

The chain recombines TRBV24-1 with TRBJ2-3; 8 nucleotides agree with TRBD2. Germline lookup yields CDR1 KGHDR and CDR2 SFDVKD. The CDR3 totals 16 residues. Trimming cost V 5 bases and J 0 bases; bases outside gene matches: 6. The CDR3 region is CATSATSGSSTDTQYF. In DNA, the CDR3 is TGTGCCACCAGTGCTACGAGCGGGAGTAGCACAGATACGCAGTATTTT.